This record covers a single T cell receptor beta chain. This specimen comes from a study of blood T cell repertoires in COVID-19. Study-level information: Acute-phase and convalescent COVID-19 samples originated in the United States, Italy and Spain. PBMCs, B-cell-depleted T cells, or T cells provided the cDNA or gDNA that made up the material.

Study processing details: It was from reference gene primer amplification that nucleated cell counts were estimated. Produced via immunoSEQ multiplex PCR; TCRdb's table is partial and in-frame only. V and J calls and clone size come straight from that table; D and trimming were deduced from the DNA. The sample holds 60,000 or so clones, just under 85% seen once. V dropped 6 bases and J dropped 6 bases, with 16 bases sitting between them. CDR1 KGHSH and CDR2 LQKENI come from the germline V gene. This CDR3 is built from 14 residues. This chain links TRBV18 with TRBJ2-3, with D perhaps matching TRBD2 (7 bases). Input material: peripheral blood. This receptor was identified in a man aged 55 to 69 with acute or convalescent COVID-19. The CDR3: CASSLGGPGDTQYF. CDR3 DNA sequence: TGTGCCAGCTCTCTCGGGGGGCCGGGGGATACGCAGTATTTT.